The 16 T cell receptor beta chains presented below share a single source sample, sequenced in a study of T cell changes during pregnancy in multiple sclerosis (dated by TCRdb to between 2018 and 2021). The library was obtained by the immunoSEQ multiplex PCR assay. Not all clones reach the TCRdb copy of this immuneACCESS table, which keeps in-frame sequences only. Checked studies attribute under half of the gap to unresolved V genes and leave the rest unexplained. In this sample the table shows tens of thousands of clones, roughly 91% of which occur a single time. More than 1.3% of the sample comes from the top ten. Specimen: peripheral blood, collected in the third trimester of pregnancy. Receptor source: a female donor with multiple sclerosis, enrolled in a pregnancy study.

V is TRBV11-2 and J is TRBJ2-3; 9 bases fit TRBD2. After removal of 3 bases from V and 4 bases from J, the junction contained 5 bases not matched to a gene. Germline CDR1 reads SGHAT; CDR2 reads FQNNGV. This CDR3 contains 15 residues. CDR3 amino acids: CASSFAERGADTQYF. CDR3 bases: TGTGCCAGCAGCTTCGCCGAGCGGGGGGCAGATACGCAGTATTTT. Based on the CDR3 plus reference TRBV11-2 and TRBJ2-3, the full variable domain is EAGVAQSPRYKIIEKRQSVAFWCNPISGHATLYWYQQILGQGPKLLIQFQNNGVVDDSQLPKDRFSAERLKGVDSTLKIQPAKLEDSAVYLCASSFAERGADTQYFGPGTRLTVL.

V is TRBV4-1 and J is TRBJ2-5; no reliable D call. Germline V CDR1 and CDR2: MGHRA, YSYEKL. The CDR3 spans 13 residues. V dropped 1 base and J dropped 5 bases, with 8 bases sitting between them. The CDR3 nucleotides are TGCGCCAGCAGCCAAGGCCCCCGGGAGACCCAGTACTTC. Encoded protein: CASSQGPRETQYF.

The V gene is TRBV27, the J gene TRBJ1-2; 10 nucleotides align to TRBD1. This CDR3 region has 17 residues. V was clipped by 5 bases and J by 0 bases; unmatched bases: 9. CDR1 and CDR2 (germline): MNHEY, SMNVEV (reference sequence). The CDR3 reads CASSPYDRGRTNYGYTF. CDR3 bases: TGTGCCAGCAGTCCTTACGACAGGGGGCGAACTAACTATGGCTACACCTTC.

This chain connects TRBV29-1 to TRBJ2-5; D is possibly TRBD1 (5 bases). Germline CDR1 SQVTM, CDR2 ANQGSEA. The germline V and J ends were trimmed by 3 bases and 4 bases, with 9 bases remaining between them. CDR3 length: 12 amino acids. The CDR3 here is CSVDKGIETQYF. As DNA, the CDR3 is TGCAGCGTTGACAAGGGGATAGAGACCCAGTACTTC.

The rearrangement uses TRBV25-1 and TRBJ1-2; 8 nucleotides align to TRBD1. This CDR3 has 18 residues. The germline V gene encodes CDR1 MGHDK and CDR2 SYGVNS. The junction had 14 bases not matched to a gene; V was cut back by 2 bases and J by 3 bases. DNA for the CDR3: TGTGCCAGCAGTGAACCGGTCAGGGGGCGACCCGGCCACTATGGCTACACCTTC. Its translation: CASSEPVRGRPGHYGYTF.

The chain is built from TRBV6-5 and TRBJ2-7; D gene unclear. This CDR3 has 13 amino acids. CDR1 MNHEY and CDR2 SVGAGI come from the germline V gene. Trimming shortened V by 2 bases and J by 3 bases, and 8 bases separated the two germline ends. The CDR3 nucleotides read TGTGCCAGCAGTTACGCGTCAAACTACGAGCAGTACTTC. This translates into CASSYASNYEQYF.

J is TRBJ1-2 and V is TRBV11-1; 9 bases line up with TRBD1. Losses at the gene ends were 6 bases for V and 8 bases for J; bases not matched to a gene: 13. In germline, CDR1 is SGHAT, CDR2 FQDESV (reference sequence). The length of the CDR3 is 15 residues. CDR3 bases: TGTGCCAGCAGTCGAAACACAGGGGGCCCTGGGGGCTACACCTTC. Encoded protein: CASSRNTGGPGGYTF.

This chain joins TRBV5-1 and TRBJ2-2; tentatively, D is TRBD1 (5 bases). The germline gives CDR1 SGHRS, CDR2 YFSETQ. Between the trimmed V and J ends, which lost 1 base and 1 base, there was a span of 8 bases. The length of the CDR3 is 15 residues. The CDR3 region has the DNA TGCGCCAGCAGCTTGTACGGACAGAACACCGGGGAGCTGTTTTTT. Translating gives CASSLYGQNTGELFF.

The CDR3 sequence: CASSTAVGQPQHF. In DNA form, the CDR3 reads TGTGCCAGCAGCACAGCCGTAGGCCAGCCCCAGCATTTT. The rearrangement uses TRBV7-6 and TRBJ1-5; D not resolved. The V gene lost 5 bases and the J gene lost 7 bases, with 12 bases spanning the gap. This CDR3 spans 13 amino acids. Germline CDR1 SGHVS, CDR2 FNYEAQ.

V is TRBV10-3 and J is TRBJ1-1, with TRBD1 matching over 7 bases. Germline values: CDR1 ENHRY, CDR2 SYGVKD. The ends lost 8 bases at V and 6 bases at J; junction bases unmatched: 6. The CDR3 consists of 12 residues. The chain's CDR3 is CAIAQGGAEAFF. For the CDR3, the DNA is TGTGCCATCGCACAAGGGGGCGCTGAAGCTTTCTTT.

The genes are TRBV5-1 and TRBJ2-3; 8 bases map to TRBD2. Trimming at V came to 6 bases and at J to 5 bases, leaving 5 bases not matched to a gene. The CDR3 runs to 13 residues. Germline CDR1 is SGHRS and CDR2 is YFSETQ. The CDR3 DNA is TGCGCCAGCAATCGAGCGGGGGTAGATACGCAGTATTTT. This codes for CASNRAGVDTQYF.

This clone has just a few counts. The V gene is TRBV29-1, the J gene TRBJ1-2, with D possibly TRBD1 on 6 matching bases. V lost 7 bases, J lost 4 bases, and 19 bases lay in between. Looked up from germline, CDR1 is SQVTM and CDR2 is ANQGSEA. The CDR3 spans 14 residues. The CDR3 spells CSGGQGDGSYGYTF. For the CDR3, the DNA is TGCAGCGGGGGACAAGGGGACGGAAGCTATGGCTACACCTTC.

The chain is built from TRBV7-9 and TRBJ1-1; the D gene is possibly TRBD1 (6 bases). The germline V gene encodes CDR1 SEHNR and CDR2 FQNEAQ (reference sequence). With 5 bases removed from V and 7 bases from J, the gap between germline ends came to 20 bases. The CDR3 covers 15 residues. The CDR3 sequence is CASSEAPAGVFEAFF. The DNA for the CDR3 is TGTGCCAGCAGCGAGGCTCCGGCAGGGGTGTTTGAAGCTTTCTTT.

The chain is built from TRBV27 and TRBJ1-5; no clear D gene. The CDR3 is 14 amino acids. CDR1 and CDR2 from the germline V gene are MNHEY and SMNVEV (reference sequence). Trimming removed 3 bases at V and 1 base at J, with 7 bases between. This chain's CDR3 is CASSFAGSNQPQHF. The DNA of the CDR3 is TGTGCCAGCAGTTTCGCGGGGAGCAATCAGCCCCAGCATTTT.

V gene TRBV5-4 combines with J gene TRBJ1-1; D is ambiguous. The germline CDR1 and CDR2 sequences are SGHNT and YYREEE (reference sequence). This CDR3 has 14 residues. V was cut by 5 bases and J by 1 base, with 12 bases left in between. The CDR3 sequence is CASREAIGNTEAFF. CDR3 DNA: TGTGCCAGCAGGGAGGCGATAGGGAACACTGAAGCTTTCTTT.

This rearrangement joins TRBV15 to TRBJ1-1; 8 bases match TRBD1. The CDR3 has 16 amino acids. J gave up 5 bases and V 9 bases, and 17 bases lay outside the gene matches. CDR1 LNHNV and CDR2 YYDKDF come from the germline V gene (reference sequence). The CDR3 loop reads CATLKWTGLRRTEAFF. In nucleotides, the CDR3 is TGTGCCACGCTAAAATGGACAGGGTTAAGAAGAACTGAAGCTTTCTTT.